This T cell receptor beta chain is from a study of T cells in tuberculosis. Regarding the study as a whole: Shorter CDR3-alpha in active tuberculosis partly drove smaller distances.

Turning to this clone: Its cognate antigen is unknown.

Germline loops: CDR1 SGHDN, CDR2 FVKESK. CDR3 length: 16 amino acids. Germline trimming cut 4 bases from V and 3 bases from J; bases unmatched to any gene: 10. Assay: immunoSEQ multiplex PCR; the TCRdb copy retains only in-frame clones and omits some. The sample has 25,000 to 35,000 clones; about 90% are singletons. The clonotype originates from a donor aged 10 to 29 with latent tuberculosis or without tuberculosis infection. Some clones in this sample may be carry-over from other donors' samples. Sequencing input: PBMCs. The chain uses TRBV14 and TRBJ2-7; 9 nucleotides agree with TRBD1. As DNA, the CDR3 is TGTGCCAGCAGCCCTAAAGGGGACAGGGTCTTCTACGAGCAGTACTTC. It encodes CASSPKGDRVFYEQYF.